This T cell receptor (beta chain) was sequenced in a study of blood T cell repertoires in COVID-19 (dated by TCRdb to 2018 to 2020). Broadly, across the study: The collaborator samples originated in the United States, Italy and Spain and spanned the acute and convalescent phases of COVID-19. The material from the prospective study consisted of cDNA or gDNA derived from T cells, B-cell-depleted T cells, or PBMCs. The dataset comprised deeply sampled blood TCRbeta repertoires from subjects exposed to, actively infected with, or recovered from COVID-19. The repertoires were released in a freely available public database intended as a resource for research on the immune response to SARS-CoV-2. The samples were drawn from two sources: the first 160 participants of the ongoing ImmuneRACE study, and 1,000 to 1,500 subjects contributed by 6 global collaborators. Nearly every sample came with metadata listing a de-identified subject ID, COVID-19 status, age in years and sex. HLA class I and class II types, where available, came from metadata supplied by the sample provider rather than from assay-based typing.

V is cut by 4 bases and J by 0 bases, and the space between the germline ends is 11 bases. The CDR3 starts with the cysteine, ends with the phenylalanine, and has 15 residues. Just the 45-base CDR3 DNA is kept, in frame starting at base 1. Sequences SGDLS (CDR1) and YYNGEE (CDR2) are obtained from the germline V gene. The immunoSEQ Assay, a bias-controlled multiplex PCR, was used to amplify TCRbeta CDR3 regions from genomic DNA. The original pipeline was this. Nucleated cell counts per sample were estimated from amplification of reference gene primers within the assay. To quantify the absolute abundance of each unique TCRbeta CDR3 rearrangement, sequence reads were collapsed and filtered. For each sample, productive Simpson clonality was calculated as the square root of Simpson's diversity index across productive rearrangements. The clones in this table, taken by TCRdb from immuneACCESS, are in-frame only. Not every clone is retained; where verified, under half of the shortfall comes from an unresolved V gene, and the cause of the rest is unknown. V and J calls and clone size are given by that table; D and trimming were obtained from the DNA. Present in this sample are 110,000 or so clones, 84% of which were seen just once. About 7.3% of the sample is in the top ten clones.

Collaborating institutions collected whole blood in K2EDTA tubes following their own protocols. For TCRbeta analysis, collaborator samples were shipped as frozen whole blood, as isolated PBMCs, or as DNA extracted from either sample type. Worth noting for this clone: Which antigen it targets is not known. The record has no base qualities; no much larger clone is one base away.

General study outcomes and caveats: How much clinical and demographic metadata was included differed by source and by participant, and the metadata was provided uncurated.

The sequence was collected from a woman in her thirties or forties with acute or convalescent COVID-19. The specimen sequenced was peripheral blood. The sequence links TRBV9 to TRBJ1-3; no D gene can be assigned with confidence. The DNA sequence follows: TGTGCCAGCAGCCCGTATGGGAGCTCTGGAAACACCATATATTTT. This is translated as CASSPYGSSGNTIYF.